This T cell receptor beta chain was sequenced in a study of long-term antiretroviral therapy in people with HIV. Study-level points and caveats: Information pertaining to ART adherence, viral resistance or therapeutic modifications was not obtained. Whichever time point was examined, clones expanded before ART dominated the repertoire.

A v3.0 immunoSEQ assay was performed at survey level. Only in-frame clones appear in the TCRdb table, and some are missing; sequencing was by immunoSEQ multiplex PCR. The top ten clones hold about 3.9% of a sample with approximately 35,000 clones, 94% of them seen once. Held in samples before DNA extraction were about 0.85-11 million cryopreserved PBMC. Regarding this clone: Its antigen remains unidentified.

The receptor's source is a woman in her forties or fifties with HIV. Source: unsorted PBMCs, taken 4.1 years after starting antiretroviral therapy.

The CDR3 DNA reads as TGTGCCTGGACTAACGGGGGCGGCAATCAGCCCCAGCATTTT. Encoded protein: CAWTNGGGNQPQHF. The rearrangement joins TRBV30 to TRBJ1-5, with D perhaps matching TRBD1 (6 bases). The germline V gene has CDR1 GTSNPN and CDR2 SVGIG (reference sequence). With 4 bases removed from V and 2 bases from J, the gap between germline ends came to 12 bases. This CDR3 comprises 14 residues.